The clone carrying this T cell receptor (beta chain) has more than one count but fewer than ten. Its cognate antigen is unknown. The data are from a study of beta chain features in type 1 diabetes. Losses at the gene ends were 3 bases for V and 5 bases for J; bases not matched to a gene: 7. The CDR3 loop spans 14 amino acids. The V gene's germline CDR1 is SGHNT and CDR2 YYREEE (reference sequence). Overall study findings and caveats: Among patients, naive, central memory and Treg TCRB repertoires appeared more similar than among healthy donors. The study found moderately but significantly shorter TCRB CDR3s in all four CD4+ subsets of Type 1 diabetes patients.

CD4+ naive, central memory, regulatory and stem cell-like memory subsets were isolated by sorting on CD45RO/CCR7/CD25/CD127/CD95/CD27. Expressed TCRB transcripts were sequenced, since all the RNA that had been isolated was reverse transcribed. TCRdb keeps only in-frame clones here, not all; method: immunoSEQ multiplex PCR. Of 100,000 to 150,000 clones listed, around 10% are singletons. The sequence was obtained from a man aged 30 to 45 with type 1 diabetes. The gene calls are TRBV5-4 and TRBJ2-5, with TRBD1 matching over 7 bases. What was sequenced was central memory CD4+ T cells from blood. CDR3 sequence (DNA): TGTGCCAGCAGCTCAACAGGGGCCTGGGAGACCCAGTACTTC. Protein product: CASSSTGAWETQYF.